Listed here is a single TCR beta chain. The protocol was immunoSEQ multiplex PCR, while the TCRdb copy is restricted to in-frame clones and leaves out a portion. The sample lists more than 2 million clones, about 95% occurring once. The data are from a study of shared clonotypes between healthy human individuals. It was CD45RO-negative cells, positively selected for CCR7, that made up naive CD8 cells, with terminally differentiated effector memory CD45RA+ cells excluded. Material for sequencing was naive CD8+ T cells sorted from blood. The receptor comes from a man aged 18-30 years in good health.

CDR3 nucleotides: TGTGCCAGCAGCCCACCAACGGGGGGCACAGATACGCAGTATTTT. It is translated as CASSPPTGGTDTQYF. This sequence joins TRBV13 and TRBJ2-3; weak D call: TRBD2 (6 bases). The germline gives CDR1 PRHDT, CDR2 FYEKMQ (reference sequence). The CDR3 loop spans 15 amino acids. Trimming removed 5 bases from V and 1 base from J, with 13 bases in between. Variable domain in full (rest from reference TRBV13 and TRBJ2-3): AAGVIQSPRHLIKEKRETATLKCYPIPRHDTVYWYQQGPGQDPQFLISFYEKMQSDKGSIPDRFSAQQFSDYHSELNMSSLELGDSALYFCASSPPTGGTDTQYFGPGTRLTVL.